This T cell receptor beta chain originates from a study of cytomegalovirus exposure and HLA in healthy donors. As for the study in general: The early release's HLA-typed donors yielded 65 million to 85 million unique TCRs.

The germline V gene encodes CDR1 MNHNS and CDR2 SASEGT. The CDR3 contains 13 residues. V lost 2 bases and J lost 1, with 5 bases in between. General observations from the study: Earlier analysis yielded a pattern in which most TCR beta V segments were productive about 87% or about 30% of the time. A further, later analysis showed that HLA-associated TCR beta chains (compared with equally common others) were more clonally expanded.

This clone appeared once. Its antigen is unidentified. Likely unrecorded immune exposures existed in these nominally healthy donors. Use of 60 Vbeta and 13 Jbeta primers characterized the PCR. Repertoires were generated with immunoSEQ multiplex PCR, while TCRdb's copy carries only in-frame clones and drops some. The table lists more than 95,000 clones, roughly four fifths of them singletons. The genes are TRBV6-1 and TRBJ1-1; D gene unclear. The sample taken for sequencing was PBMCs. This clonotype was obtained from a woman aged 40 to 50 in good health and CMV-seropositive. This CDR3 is CASSEYRNTEAFF. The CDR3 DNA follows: TGTGCCAGCAGTGAATACAGGAACACTGAAGCTTTCTTT.